This T cell receptor beta chain stems from a study of T cell responses to AZD1222 COVID-19 vaccine. Overall study results and limits: Scientists sampled the repertoires only once the peak T cell response had passed. Possibly, clonal diversity was underestimated; donors were largely white British and included more females. Following two doses of AZD1222, Spike-specific TCR breadth and depth rose.

This table comes from immunoSEQ multiplex PCR, and its TCRdb copy is limited to in-frame clones, with some not included. The table has about 140,000 clones, 75% to 90% seen once; the top ten hold around 5%. This CDR3 is built from 17 residues. Germline V gene sequence: CDR1 MDHEN, CDR2 SYDVKM. Trimming took 6 bases from V and 1 from J; bases not matched to a gene: 8. To note about this clone: Its antigen is undetermined.

This TCR derives from an adult in good health. Here the sequenced sample was peripheral blood, taken on day 0 of AZD1222 vaccination. This rearrangement joins TRBV28 to TRBJ2-1; 11 positions match TRBD2. CDR3 DNA: TGTGCCAGCAGGTCAGAAAGGACTAGCGGGTCCTACAATGAGCAGTTCTTC. This sequence encodes CASRSERTSGSYNEQFF.